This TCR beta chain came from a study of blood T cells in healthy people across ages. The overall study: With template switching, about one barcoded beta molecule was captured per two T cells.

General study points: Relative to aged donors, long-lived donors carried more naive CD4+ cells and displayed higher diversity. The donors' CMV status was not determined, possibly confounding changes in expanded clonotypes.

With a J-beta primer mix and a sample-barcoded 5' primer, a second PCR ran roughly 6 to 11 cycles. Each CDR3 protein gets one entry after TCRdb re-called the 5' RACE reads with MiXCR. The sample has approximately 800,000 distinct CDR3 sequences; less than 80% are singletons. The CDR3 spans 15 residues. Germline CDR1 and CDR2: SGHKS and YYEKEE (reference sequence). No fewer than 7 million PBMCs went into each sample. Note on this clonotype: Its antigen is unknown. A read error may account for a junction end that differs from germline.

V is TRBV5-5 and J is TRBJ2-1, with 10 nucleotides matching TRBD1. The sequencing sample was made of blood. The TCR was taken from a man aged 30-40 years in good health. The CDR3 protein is CASSAGTGVYTEQFF. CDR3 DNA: TGTGCCAGCAGCGCCGGGACAGGGGTCTACACTGAGCAGTTCTTC.